This T cell receptor beta chain was captured in a study of cytomegalovirus exposure and HLA in healthy donors. Findings and limits, study-wide: The listing of 160 or so TCR beta chains classed them as cytomegalovirus-associated. Across donors, sequencing depth was assumed by presence/absence analyses to be roughly uniform. Later analysis suggested links between common viral pathogens and several top significant clusters.

Trimming cost V 4 bases and J 0 bases, with 13 bases left between them. Germline CDR1 reads SGHRS; CDR2 reads YFSETQ. This CDR3 contains 16 residues. The PCR made use of 60 Vbeta and 13 Jbeta primers. The data were produced by immunoSEQ multiplex PCR, yet TCRdb's version contains in-frame clones alone and is incomplete. The sample has about 110,000 clones, around 75% seen once. A note on this clone: No antigen is known for it.

The sequence was collected from a woman in her thirties in good health and CMV-seronegative. The sequenced material came from PBMCs. V is TRBV5-1 and J is TRBJ1-4; D is unclear. CDR3 sequence reads: CASSRGSGTTNEKLFF. In DNA, the CDR3 is TGCGCCAGCAGCCGCGGGAGTGGTACAACTAATGAAAAACTGTTTTTT.